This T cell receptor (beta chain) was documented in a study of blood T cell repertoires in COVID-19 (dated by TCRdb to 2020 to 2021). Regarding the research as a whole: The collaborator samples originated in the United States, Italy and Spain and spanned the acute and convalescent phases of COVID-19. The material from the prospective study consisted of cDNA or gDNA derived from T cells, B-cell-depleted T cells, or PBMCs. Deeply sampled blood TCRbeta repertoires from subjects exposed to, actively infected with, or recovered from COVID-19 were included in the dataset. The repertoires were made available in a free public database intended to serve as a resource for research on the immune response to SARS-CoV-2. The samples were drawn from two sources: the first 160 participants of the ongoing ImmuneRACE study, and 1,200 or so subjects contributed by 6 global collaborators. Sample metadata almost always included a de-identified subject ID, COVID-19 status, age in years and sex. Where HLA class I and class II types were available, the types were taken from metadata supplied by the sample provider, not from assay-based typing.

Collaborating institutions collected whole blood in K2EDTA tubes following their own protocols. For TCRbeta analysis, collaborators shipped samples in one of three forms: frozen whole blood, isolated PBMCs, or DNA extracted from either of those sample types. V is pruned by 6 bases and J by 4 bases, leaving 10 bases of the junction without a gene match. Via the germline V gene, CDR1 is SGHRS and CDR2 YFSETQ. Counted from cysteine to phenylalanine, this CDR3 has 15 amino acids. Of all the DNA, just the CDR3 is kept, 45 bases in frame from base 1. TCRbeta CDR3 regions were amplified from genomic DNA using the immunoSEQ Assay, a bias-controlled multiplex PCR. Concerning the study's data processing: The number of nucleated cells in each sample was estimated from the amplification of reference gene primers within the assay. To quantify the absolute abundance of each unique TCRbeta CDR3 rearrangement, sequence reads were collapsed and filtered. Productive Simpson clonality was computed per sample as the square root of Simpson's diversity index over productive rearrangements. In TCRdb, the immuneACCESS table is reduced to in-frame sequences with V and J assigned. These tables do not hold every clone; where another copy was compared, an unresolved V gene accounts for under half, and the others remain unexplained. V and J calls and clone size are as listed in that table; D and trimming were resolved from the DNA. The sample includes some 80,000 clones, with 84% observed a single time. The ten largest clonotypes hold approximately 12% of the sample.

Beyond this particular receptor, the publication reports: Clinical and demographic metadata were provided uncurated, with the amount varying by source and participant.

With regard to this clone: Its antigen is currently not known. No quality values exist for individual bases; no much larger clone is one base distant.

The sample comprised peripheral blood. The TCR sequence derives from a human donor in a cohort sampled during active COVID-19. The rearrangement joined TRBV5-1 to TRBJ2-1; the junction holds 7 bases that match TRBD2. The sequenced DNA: TGCGCCAGCACGGTCGAACTAGCGATATACAATGAGCAGTTCTTC. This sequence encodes CASTVELAIYNEQFF.